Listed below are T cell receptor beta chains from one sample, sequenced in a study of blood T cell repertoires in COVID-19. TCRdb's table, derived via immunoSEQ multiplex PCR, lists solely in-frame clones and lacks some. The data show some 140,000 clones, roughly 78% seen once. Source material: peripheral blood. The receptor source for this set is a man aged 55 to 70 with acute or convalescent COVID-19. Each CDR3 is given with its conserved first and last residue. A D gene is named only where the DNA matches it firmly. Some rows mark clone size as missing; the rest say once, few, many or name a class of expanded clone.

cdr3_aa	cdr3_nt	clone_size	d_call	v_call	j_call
CASSREPPGTPGELFF	TGTGCCAGCAGCCGCGAACCTCCGGGAACCCCCGGGGAGCTGTTTTTT	.	.	TRBV4-2	TRBJ2-2
CAWDLGTNTGELFF	TGTGCCTGGGATCTCGGGACGAACACCGGGGAGCTGTTTTTT	.	.	TRBV30	TRBJ2-2
CSAATGTTNEKLFF	TGCAGCGCCGCGACAGGGACCACTAATGAAAAACTGTTTTTT	once	TRBD1	TRBV29-1	TRBJ1-4
CASSSRQGGTEAFF	TGTGCCAGCAGTTCCCGCCAGGGGGGCACTGAAGCTTTCTTT	.	TRBD1	TRBV7-2	TRBJ1-1
CASSQDSLVRRGNTIYF	TGTGCCAGCAGCCAAGATTCGTTGGTGAGGCGCGGAAACACCATATATTTT	.	.	TRBV4-2	TRBJ1-3
CASSPGSTDTQYF	TGTGCCAGCAGCCCCGGTTCCACAGATACGCAGTATTTT	.	.	TRBV5-4	TRBJ2-3
CASSVTGTGGTGELFF	TGTGCCAGCAGCGTCACCGGGACAGGTGGCACCGGGGAGCTGTTTTTT	few	TRBD1	TRBV9	TRBJ2-2
CASSIGGRSLTEAFF	TGTGCCAGTAGTATAGGAGGCCGGTCTCTCACTGAAGCTTTCTTT	.	.	TRBV19	TRBJ1-1
CASSVAPTTSGSSYEQYF	TGTGCCAGCAGCGTAGCCCCCACGACTAGCGGTAGCTCCTACGAGCAGTACTTC	.	TRBD2	TRBV9	TRBJ2-7
CASSQAGREETQYF	TGTGCTAGCAGCCAAGCGGGGCGTGAGGAGACCCAGTACTTC	.	TRBD2	TRBV7-7	TRBJ2-5